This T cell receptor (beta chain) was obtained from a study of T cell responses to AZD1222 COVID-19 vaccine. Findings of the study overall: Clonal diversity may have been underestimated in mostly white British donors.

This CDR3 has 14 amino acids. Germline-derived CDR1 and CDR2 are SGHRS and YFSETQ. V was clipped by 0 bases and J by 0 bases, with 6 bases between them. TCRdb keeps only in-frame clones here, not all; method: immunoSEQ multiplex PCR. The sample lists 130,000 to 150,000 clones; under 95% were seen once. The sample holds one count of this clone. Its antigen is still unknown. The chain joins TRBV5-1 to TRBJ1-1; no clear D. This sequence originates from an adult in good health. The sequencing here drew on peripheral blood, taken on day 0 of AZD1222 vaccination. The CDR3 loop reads CASSLGSLNTEAFF. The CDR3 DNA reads TGCGCCAGCAGCTTGGGGAGCTTGAACACTGAAGCTTTCTTT. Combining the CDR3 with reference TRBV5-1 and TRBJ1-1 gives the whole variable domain KAGVTQTPRYLIKTRGQQVTLSCSPISGHRSVSWYQQTPGQGLQFLFEYFSETQRNKGNFPGRFSGRQFSNSRSEMNVSTLELGDSALYLCASSLGSLNTEAFFGQGTRLTVV.